This T cell receptor beta chain was sequenced for a study of STAT5B mutations in CD4+ large granular lymphocyte leukemia. Turning to this clone: Its target is not known.

Sequencing was at survey level. Clones were read by immunoSEQ multiplex PCR, and TCRdb kept only the in-frame ones, dropping some. The table shows 30,000 or so clones, with around 78% occurring only once. V lost 1 base and J lost 0; bases outside the gene matches: 6. CDR3 length: 17 residues. Germline-derived CDR1 and CDR2 are LGHNA and YNFKEQ. Study outcomes and limitations: About 26% of private leukemic clonotypes occurred rarely in other patients' non-leukemic repertoires. Patient CD4-sorted repertoires looked more clonal than healthy CD4+ repertoires, even without putative leukemic clones.

Specimen: CD4+ T cells from blood buffy coats. This TCR was sampled from a human donor in good health. The rearrangement links TRBV4-2 to TRBJ1-2, with 9 bases that match TRBD1. CDR3 DNA sequence: TGTGCCAGCAGCCAAGGGCGGACAGGGGCCGCTAACTATGGCTACACCTTC. Translating gives CASSQGRTGAANYGYTF.